The TCR beta chain described here comes from a study of shared clonotypes between healthy human individuals. Each PCR replicate run on unsorted PBMC took in 300 to 350 ng DNA, around 30,000 T cell genomes. With ten immunoSEQ deep assay plates, unsorted PBMC DNA underwent sequencing. Measured with immunoSEQ multiplex PCR; TCRdb has only the in-frame clones, and not every one. The data show hundreds of thousands of clones, roughly three quarters seen once. Germline CDR1 SGHTA, CDR2 FQGTGA. This CDR3 comprises 12 residues. V was clipped by 5 bases and J by 0 bases, with 5 bases between them. Sequencing was carried out using PBMCs. This TCR derives from a woman aged 40 to 49 in good health. Some clones in this sample may be carry-over from other donors' samples. The chain links TRBV7-3 to TRBJ2-7; no reliable D call. CDR3 coding DNA: TGTGCCAGCAGCCCCATCTCCTACGAGCAGTACTTC. Its translation is CASSPISYEQYF.